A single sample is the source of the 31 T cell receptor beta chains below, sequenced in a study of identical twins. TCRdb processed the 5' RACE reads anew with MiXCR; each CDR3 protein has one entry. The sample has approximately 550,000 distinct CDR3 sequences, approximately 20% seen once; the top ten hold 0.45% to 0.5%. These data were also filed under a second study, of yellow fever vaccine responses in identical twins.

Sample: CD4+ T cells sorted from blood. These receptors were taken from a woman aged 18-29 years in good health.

For the CDR3, the DNA is TGTGCCAGCAGCCAAGAAATGAGCCCGTGGCAAGGCAAAAACATTCAGTACTTC. Protein: CASSQEMSPWQGKNIQYF. The chain joins TRBV14 to TRBJ2-4, with unresolved D. The CDR3 loop spans 18 amino acids. The germline V gene has CDR1 SGHDN and CDR2 FVKESK. V gave up 0 bases and J gave up 3 bases, with 18 bases separating them.

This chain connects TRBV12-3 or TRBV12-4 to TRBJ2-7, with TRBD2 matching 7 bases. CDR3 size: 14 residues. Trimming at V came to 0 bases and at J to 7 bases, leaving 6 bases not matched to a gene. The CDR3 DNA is TGTGCCAGCAGTTTAGCCGCGGGAGTTAAAGAGCAGTACTTC. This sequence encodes CASSLAAGVKEQYF.

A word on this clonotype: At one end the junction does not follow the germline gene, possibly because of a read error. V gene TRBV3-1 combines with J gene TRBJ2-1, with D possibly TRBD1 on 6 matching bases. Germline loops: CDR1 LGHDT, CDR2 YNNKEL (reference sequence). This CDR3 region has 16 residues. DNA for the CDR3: TGTGCCAGCAGCCAAGGGGGGCCGGGGTTCCACAACGAGCAGTTCTTC. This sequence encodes CASSQGGPGFHNEQFF.

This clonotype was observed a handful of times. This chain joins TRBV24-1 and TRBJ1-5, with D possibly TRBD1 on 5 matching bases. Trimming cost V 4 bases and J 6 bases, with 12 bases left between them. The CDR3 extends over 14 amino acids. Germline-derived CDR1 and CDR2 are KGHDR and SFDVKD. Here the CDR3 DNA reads TGTGCCACCAGTGAGCCAGGGAGGATTCAGCCCCAGCATTTT. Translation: CATSEPGRIQPQHF.

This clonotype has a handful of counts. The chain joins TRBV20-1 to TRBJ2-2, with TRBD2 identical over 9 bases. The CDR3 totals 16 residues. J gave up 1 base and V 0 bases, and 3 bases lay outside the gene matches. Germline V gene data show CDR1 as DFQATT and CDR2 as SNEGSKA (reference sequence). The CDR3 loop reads CSARDSAGGNTGELFF. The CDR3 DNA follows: TGCAGTGCTAGAGATTCAGCGGGGGGGAACACCGGGGAGCTGTTTTTT.

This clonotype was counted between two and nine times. The CDR3 is CASTWTDVRNIQYF. In DNA, the CDR3 is TGTGCCAGCACTTGGACGGACGTAAGAAACATTCAGTACTTC. The rearrangement links TRBV12-3 or TRBV12-4 to TRBJ2-4; D gene unclear. The CDR3 runs 14 residues. With 7 bases removed from V and 6 bases from J, the gap between germline ends came to 16 bases.

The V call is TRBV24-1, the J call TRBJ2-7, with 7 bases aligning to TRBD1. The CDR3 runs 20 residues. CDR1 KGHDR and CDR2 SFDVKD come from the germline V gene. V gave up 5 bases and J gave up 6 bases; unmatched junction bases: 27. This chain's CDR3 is CATSGLLAGTVREKDCEQYV. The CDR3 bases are TGTGCCACCAGTGGTCTCCTGGCCGGGACAGTGCGCGAAAAGGACTGCGAGCAGTACGTC.

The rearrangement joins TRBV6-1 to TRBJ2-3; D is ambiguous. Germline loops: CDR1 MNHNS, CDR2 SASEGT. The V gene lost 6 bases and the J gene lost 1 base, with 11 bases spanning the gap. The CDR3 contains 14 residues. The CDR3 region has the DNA TGTGCCAGCAGGCTTGGGATCGGCACAGATACGCAGTATTTT. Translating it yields CASRLGIGTDTQYF.

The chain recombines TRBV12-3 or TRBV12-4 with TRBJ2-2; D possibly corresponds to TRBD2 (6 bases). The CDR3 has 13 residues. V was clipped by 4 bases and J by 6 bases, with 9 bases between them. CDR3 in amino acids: CASSWGEAGELFF. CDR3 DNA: TGTGCCAGCAGTTGGGGGGAGGCCGGGGAGCTGTTTTTT.

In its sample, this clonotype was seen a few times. This CDR3 is CASSDILQGAEQYV. For the CDR3, the DNA is TGCGCCAGCAGTGACATATTACAGGGGGCCGAGCAGTACGTC. The rearrangement uses TRBV10-2 and TRBJ2-7; 9 bases are a match to TRBD1. Looked up from germline, CDR1 is WSHSY and CDR2 is SAAADI. With 3 bases clipped from V and 6 bases from J, the junction kept 6 bases outside the gene matches. The CDR3 is 14 amino acids.

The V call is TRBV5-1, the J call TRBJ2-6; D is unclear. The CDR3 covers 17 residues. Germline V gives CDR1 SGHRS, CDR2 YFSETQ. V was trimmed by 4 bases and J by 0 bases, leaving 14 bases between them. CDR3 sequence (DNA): TGCGCCAGCAGCCAAGGGAATTTAACCTCTGGGGCCAACGTCCTGACTTTC. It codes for CASSQGNLTSGANVLTF. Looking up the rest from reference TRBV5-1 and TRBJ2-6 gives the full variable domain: KAGVTQTPRYLIKTRGQQVTLSCSPISGHRSVSWYQQTPGQGLQFLFEYFSETQRNKGNFPGRFSGRQFSNSRSEMNVSTLELGDSALYLCASSQGNLTSGANVLTFGAGSRLTVL.

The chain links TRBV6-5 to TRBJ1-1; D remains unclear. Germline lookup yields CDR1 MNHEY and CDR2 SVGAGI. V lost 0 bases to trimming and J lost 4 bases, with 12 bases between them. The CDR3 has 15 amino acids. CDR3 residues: CASSYSDRGSTEAFF. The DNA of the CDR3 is TGTGCCAGCAGTTACTCGGACCGGGGAAGCACTGAAGCTTTCTTT.

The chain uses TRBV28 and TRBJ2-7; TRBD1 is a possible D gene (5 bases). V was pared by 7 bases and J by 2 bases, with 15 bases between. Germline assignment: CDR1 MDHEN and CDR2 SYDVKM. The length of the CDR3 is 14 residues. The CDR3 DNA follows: TGTGCCAGCACTACCGACAGTCCGCCCTACGAGCAGTACTTC. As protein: CASTTDSPPYEQYF.

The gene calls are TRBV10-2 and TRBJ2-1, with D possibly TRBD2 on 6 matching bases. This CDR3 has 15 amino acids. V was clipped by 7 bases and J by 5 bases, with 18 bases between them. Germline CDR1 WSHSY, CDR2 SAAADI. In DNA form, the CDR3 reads TGCGCCAGCATGGAGGACTACAATGAGGACAATGAGCAGTTCTTC. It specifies CASMEDYNEDNEQFF.

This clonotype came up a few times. In DNA, the CDR3 is TGTGCCAGCAGTTTATTATCGAGGTTATCGAACACTGAAGCTTTCTTT. Its protein product is CASSLLSRLSNTEAFF. The rearrangement joins TRBV12-3 or TRBV12-4 to TRBJ1-1; D not certain. The CDR3 runs to 16 residues. The ends were cut back, 2 bases at V and 1 base at J, with 14 bases in the middle.

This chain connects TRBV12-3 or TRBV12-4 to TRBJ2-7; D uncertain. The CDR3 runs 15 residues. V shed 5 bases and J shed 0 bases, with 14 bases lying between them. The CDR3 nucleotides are TGTGCCAGCAGTCTAGAAGGACGGCTCTCCTACGAGCAGTACTTC. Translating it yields CASSLEGRLSYEQYF.

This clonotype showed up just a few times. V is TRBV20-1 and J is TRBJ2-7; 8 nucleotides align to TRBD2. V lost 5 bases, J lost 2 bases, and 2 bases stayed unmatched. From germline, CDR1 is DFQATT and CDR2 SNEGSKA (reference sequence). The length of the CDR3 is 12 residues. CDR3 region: CSARGGPYEQYF. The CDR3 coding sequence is TGCAGTGCTCGGGGGGGCCCCTACGAGCAGTACTTC.

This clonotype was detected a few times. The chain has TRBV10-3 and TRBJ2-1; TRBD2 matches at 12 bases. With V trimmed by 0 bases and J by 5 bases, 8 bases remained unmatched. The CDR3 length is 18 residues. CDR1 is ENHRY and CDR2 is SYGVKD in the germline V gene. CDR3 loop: CAISESRTSGDTNNEQFF. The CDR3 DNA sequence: TGTGCCATCAGTGAGTCGAGGACTAGCGGGGACACTAACAATGAGCAGTTCTTC.

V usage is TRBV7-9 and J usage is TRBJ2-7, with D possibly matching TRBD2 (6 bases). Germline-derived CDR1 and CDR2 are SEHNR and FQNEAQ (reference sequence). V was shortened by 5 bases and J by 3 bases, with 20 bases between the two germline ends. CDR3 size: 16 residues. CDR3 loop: CASSPSMRDGDYEQYV. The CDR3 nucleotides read TGTGCCAGCAGCCCGAGCATGCGGGACGGGGACTACGAGCAGTACGTC.

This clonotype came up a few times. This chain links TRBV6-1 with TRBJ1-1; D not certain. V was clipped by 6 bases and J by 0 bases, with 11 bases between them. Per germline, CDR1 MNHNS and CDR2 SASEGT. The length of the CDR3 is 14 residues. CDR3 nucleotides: TGTGCCAGCAGGAAAGTATCAATGAACACTGAAGCTTTCTTT. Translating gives CASRKVSMNTEAFF.

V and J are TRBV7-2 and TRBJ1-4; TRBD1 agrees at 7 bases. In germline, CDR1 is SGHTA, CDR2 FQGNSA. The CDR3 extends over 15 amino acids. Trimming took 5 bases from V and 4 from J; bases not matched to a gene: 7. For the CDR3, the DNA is TGTGCCAGCAGCACCTCCGGGACAGTTAATGAAAAACTGTTTTTT. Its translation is CASSTSGTVNEKLFF.

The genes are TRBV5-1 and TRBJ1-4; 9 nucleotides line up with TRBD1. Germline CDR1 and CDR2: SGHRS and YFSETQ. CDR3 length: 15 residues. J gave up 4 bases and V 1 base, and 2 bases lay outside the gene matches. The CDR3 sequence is CASSLLGQGNEKLFF. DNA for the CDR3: TGCGCCAGCAGCTTGTTGGGACAGGGTAATGAAAAACTGTTTTTT.

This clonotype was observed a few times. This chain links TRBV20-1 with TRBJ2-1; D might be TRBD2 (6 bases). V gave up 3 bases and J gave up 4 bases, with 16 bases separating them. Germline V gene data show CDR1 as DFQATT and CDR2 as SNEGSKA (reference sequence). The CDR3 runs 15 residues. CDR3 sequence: CSARLAGPTYNEQFF. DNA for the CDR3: TGCAGTGCTAGGCTGGCGGGGCCGACTTACAATGAGCAGTTCTTC.

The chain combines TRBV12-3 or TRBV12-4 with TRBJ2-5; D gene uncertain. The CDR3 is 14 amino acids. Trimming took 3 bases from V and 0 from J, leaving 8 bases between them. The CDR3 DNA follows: TGTGCCAGCAGTTTGGTTAGGTACCAAGAGACCCAGTACTTC. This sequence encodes CASSLVRYQETQYF.

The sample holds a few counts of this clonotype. Here the CDR3 DNA reads TGCAGTGCTGTAGCGGGGGAGTACAATGAGCAGTTCTTC. This codes for CSAVAGEYNEQFF. V is TRBV20-1 and J is TRBJ2-1; TRBD2 agrees at 9 bases. This CDR3 is 13 amino acids long. Germline V gives CDR1 DFQATT, CDR2 SNEGSKA (reference sequence). Trimming took 5 bases from V and 4 from J; bases not matched to a gene: 3.

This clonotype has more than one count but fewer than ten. The DNA for the CDR3 is TGTGCCAGCAGCAAGGCCCCGACTAGCGGGCTAAATGAGCAGTTCTTC. Translated, it gives CASSKAPTSGLNEQFF. The chain recombines TRBV9 with TRBJ2-1, with 10 bases fitting TRBD2. Germline trimming cut 4 bases from V and 7 bases from J; bases unmatched to any gene: 11. CDR3 length: 16 amino acids. The germline gives CDR1 SGDLS, CDR2 YYNGEE. Full variable domain (missing parts from reference TRBV9 and TRBJ2-1): DSGVTQTPKHLITATGQRVTLRCSPRSGDLSVYWYQQSLDQGLQFLIQYYNGEERAKGNILERFSAQQFPDLHSELNLSSLELGDSALYFCASSKAPTSGLNEQFFGPGTRLTVL.

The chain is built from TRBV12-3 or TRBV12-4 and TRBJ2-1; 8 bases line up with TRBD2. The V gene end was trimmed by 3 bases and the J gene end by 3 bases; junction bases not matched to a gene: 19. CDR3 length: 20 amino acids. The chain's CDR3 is CASSFLSRSRWSGSYNEQFF. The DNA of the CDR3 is TGTGCCAGCAGTTTTTTATCAAGGTCGAGGTGGAGCGGGAGCTACAATGAGCAGTTCTTC.

CDR3 in DNA: TGTGCCAGCAGTTTAATAGGACTAGCGGGAGGTAGGGGGTCCTACAATGAGCAGTTCTTC. As protein: CASSLIGLAGGRGSYNEQFF. This rearrangement joins TRBV27 to TRBJ2-1, with TRBD2 identical over 14 bases. This CDR3 is 20 amino acids long. Looked up from germline, CDR1 is MNHEY and CDR2 is SMNVEV (reference sequence). V lost 2 bases to trimming and J lost 1 base; unmatched junction nucleotides: 10.

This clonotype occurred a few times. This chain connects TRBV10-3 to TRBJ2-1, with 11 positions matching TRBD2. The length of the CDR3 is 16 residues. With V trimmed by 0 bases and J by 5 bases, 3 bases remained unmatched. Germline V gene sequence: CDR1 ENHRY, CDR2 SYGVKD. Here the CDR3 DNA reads TGTGCCATCAGTGAGTCGAATAGCGGGAGGGACAATGAGCAGTTCTTC. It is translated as CAISESNSGRDNEQFF.

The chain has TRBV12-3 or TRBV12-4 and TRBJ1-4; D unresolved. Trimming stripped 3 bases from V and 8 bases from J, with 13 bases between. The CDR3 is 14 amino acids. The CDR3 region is CASSFKAGGEKLFF. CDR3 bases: TGTGCCAGCAGTTTCAAGGCAGGCGGGGAAAAACTGTTTTTT.

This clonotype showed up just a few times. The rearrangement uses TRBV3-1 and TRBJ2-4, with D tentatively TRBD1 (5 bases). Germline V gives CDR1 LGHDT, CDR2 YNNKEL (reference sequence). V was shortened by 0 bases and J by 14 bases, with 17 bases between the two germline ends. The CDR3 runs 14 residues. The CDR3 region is CASSQDIQGAAKYF. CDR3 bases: TGTGCCAGCAGCCAAGACATACAAGGGGCCGCTAAGTACTTC.